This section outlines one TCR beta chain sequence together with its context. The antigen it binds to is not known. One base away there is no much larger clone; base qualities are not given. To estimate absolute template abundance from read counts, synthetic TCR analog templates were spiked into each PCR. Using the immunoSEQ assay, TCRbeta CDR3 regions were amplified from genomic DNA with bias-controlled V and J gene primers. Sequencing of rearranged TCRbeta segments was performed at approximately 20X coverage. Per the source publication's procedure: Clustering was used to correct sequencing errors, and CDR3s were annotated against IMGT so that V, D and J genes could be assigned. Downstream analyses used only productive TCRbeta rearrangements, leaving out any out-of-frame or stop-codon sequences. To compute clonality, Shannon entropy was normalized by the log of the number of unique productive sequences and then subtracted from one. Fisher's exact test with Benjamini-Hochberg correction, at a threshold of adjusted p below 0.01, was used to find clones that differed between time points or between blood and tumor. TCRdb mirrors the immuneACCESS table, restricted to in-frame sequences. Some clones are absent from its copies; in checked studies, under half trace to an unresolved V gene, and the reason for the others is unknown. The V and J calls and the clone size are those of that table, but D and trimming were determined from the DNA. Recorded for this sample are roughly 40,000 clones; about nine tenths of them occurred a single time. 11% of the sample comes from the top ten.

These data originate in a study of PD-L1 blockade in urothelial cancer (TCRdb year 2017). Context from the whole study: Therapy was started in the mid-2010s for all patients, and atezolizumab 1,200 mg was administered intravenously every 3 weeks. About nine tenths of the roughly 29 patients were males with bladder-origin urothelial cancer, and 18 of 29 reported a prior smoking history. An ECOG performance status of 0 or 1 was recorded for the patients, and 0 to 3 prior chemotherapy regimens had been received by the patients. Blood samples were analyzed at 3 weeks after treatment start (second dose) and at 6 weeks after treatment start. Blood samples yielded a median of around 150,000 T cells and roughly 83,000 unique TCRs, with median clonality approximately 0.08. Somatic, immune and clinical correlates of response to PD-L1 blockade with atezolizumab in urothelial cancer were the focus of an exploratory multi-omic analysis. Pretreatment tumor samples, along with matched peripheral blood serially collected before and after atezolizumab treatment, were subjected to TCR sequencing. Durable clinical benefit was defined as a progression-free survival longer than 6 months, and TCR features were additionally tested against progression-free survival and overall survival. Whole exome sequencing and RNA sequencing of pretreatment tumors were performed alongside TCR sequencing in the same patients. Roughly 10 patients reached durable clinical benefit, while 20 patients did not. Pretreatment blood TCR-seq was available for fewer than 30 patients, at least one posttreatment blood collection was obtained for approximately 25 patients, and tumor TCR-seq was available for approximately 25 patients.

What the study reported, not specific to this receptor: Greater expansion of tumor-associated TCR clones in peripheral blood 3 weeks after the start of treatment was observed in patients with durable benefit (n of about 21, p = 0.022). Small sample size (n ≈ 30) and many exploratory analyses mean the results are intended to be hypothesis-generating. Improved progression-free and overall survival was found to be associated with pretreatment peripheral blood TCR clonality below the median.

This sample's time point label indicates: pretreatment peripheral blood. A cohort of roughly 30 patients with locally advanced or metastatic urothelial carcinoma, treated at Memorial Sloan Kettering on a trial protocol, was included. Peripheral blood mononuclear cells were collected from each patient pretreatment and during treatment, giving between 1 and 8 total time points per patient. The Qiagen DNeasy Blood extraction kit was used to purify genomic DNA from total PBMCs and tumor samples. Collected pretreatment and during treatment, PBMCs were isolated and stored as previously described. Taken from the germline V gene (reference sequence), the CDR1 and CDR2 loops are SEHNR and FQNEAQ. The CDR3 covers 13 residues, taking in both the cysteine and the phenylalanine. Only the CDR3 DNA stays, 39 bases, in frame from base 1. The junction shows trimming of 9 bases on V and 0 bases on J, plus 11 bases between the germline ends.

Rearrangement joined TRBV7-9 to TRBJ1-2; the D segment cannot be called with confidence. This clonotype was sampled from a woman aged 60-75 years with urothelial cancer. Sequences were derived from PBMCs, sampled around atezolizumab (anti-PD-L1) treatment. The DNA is TGTGCCAGTCAGTTTGCGGCTAACTATGGCTACACCTTC. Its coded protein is CASQFAANYGYTF.